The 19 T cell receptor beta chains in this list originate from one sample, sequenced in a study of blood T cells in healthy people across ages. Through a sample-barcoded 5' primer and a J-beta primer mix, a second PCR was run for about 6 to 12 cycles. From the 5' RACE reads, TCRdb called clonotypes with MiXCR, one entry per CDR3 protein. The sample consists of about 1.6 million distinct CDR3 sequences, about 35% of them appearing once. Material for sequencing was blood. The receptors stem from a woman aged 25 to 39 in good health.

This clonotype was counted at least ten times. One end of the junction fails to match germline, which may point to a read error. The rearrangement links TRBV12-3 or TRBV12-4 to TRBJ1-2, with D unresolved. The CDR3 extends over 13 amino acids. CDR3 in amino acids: CASSFGVGYGYTF. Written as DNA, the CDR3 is TGCGCCAGCAGTTTCGGGGTTGGCTATGGCTACACCTTC.

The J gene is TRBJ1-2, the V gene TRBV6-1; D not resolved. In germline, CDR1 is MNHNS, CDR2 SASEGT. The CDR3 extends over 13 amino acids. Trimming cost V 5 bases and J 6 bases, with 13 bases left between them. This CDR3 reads CASSLGIRDGYTF. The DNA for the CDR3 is TGTGCCAGCAGTTTGGGGATCCGGGATGGCTACACCTTC.

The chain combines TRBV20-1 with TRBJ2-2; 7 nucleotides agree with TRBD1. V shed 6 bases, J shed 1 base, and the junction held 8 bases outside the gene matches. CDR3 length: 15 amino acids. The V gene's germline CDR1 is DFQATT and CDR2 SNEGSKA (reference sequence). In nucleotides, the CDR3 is TGCAGTGCCCGGAAGGGACAGCTGAACACCGGGGAGCTGTTTTTT. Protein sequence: CSARKGQLNTGELFF.

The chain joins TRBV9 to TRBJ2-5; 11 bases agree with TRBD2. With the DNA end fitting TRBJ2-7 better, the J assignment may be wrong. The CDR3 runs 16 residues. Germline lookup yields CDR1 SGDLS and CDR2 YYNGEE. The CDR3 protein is CASSVDLAGGYYEQYF. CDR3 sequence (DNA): TGTGCCAGCAGCGTTGACCTAGCGGGGGGCTACTACGAGCAGTACTTC.

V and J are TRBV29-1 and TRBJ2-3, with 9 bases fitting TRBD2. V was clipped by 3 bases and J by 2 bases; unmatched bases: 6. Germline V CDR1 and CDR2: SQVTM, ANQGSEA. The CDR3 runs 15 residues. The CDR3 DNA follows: TGCAGCGTTGATTCGCGGGAGGGCGTCACAGATACGCAGTATTTT. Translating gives CSVDSREGVTDTQYF.

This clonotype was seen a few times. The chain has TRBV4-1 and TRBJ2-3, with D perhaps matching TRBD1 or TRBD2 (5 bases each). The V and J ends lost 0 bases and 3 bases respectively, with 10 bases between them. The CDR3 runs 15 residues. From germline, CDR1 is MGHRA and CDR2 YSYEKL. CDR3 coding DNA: TGCGCCAGCAGCCAAGATGAGGGGCGGACAGATACGCAGTATTTT. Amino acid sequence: CASSQDEGRTDTQYF.

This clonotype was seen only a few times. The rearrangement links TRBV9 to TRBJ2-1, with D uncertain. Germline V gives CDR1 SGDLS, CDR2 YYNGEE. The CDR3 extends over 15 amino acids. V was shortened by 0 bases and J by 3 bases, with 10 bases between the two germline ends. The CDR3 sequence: CASSVEGSRYNEQFF. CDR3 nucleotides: TGTGCCAGCAGCGTAGAGGGTAGCCGCTACAATGAGCAGTTCTTC. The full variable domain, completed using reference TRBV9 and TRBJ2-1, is DSGVTQTPKHLITATGQRVTLRCSPRSGDLSVYWYQQSLDQGLQFLIQYYNGEERAKGNILERFSAQQFPDLHSELNLSSLELGDSALYFCASSVEGSRYNEQFFGPGTRLTVL.

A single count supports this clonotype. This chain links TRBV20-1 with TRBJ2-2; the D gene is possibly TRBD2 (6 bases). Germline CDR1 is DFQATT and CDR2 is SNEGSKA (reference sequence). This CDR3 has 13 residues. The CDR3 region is CSVPLGGSGELFF. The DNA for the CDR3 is TGCAGCGTGCCCCTTGGGGGGTCCGGGGAGCTGTTTTTT.

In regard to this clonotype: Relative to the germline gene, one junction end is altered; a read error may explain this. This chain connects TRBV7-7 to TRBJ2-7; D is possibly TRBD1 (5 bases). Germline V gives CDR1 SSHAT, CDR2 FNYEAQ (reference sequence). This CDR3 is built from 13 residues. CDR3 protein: CASSPTDSYGQYF. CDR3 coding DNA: TGCGCCAGCAGCCCGACAGACTCCTACGGGCAGTACTTC.

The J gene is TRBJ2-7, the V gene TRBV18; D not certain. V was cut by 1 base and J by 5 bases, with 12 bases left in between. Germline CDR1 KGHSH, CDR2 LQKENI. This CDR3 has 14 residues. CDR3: CASSPREQTHEQYF. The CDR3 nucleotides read TGTGCCAGCTCACCACGGGAACAGACCCACGAGCAGTACTTC. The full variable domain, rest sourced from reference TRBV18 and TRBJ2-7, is NAGVMQNPRHLVRRRGQEARLRCSPMKGHSHVYWYRQLPEEGLKFMVYLQKENIIDESGMPKERFSAEFPKEGPSILRIQQVVRGDSAAYFCASSPREQTHEQYFGPGTRLTVT.

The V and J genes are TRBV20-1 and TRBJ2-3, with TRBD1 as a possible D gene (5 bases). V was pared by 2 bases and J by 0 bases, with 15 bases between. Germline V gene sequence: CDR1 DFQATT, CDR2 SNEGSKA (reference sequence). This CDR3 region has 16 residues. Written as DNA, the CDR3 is TGCAGTGCTAGAAACAGGACGCAGCTTAGCACAGATACGCAGTATTTT. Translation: CSARNRTQLSTDTQYF.

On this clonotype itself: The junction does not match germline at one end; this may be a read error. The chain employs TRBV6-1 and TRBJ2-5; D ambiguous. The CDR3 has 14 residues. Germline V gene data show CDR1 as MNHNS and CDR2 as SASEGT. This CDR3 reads CASTSIQRTETQYF. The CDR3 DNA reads TGCGCCAGCACCTCGATACAGCGAACGGAGACCCAGTACTTC.

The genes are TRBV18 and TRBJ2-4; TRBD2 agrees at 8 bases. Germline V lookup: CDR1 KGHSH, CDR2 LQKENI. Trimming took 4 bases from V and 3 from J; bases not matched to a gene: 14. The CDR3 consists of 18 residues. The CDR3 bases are TGTGCCAGCTCACTCTACGGGCGGGAGGTTCTGGACAAAAACATTCAGTACTTC. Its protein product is CASSLYGREVLDKNIQYF.

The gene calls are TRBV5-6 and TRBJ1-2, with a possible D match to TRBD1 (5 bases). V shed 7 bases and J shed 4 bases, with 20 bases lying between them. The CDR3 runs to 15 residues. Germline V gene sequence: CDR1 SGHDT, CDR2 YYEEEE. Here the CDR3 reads CASQDVSLGAYGYTF. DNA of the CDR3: TGTGCCAGCCAAGACGTATCTCTAGGGGCCTATGGCTACACCTTC.

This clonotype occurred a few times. The CDR3 DNA follows: TGCGCCAGCGGACTACAGGGAGACGACGAGCAGTACTTC. This codes for CASGLQGDDEQYF. The rearrangement links TRBV5-1 to TRBJ2-7; D could derive from TRBD1 or TRBD2 (6 bases each). CDR3 size: 13 residues. V lost 7 bases to trimming and J lost 5 bases, with 16 bases between them. CDR1 is SGHRS and CDR2 is YFSETQ in the germline V gene. Filled out from reference TRBV5-1 and TRBJ2-7, the complete variable domain reads KAGVTQTPRYLIKTRGQQVTLSCSPISGHRSVSWYQQTPGQGLQFLFEYFSETQRNKGNFPGRFSGRQFSNSRSEMNVSTLELGDSALYLCASGLQGDDEQYFGPGTRLTVT.

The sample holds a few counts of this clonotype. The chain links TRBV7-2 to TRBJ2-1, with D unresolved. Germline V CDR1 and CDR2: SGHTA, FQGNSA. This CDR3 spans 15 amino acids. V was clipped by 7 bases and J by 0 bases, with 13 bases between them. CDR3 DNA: TGTGCCAGCATCCTCGGCCCGAGCTCCTACAATGAGCAGTTCTTC. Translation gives CASILGPSSYNEQFF.

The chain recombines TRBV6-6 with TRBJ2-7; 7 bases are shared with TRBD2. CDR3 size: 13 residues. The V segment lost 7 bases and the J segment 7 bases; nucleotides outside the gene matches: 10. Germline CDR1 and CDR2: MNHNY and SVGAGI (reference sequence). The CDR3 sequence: CASNQESGKEQYF. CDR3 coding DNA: TGTGCCAGCAACCAGGAGAGCGGGAAAGAGCAGTACTTC.

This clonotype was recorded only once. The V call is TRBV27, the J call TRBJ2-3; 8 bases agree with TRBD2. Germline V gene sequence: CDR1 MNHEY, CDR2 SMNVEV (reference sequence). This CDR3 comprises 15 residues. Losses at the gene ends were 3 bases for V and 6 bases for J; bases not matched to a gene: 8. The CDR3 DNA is TGTGCCAGCAGTTTGGGAGCGGGGGTTGCGGATACGCAGTATTTT. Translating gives CASSLGAGVADTQYF.

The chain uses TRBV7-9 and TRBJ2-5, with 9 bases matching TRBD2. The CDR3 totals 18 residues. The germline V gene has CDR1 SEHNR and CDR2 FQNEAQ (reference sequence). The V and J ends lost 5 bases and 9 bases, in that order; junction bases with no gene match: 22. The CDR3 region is CASSAYQSSGGPVRAQYF. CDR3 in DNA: TGTGCCAGCAGCGCATATCAGAGTAGCGGGGGTCCTGTAAGGGCCCAGTACTTC.